The next 14 T cell receptor beta chains were all read from a single sample in a study of Tregs in tolerant kidney transplant recipients. Sequenced by immunoSEQ multiplex PCR; TCRdb stores in-frame clones only, minus some. The sample is made up of under 40,000 clones, and the top ten hold about 15% of it. The input for sequencing was CD8+ T cells from blood, taken before the transplant. The receptors come from a human donor who received a combined kidney and bone marrow transplant.

A note on this clone: With the read ending 3 residues before the CDR3 end, the germline J gene is used to fill in that end. The chain recombines TRBV7-9 with TRBJ2-7; TRBD2 agrees at 8 bases. The V gene's germline CDR1 is SEHNR and CDR2 FQNEAQ (reference sequence). The trim removed 4 bases at V and 4 bases at J, leaving 6 bases unmatched. CDR3 length equals 14 residues. CDR3 DNA (partial): TGTGCCAGCAGCTGGAGCGGGAGTCATTACGAG. Translation: CASSWSGSHYE. Given in full, the CDR3 is CASSWSGSHYEQYF.

A word on this clone: With the read ending 3 residues before the CDR3 end, the germline J gene is used to fill in that end. The chain combines TRBV5-4 with TRBJ2-5, with D uncertain. The CDR3 has 13 amino acids. Trimming stripped 9 bases from V and 0 bases from J, with 12 bases between. The germline V gene encodes CDR1 SGHNT and CDR2 YYREEE (reference sequence). CDR3: CATSFANQETQYF. The DNA read from the CDR3 is TGTGCCACCTCCTTTGCTAACCAAGAGACC.

On this clone itself: The CDR3 extends 3 residues past the end of the read, so its final part is completed from the germline J gene. The gene calls are TRBV7-6 and TRBJ1-3; D is possibly TRBD1 (5 bases). In germline, CDR1 is SGHVS, CDR2 FNYEAQ. Trimming cost V 2 bases and J 3 bases, with 8 bases left between them. The CDR3 extends over 14 amino acids. This CDR3 reads CASSLTGDGNTIYF. Partial CDR3 DNA: TGTGCCAGCAGCTTAACGGGGGATGGAAACACC. The whole variable domain, filled in from reference TRBV7-6 and TRBJ1-3, reads GAGVSQSPRYKVTKRGQDVALRCDPISGHVSLYWYRQALGQGPEFLTYFNYEAQQDKSGLPNDRFSAERPEGSISTLTIQRTEQRDSAMYRCASSLTGDGNTIYFGEGSWLTVV.

In regard to this clone: Read data end 3 residues before the CDR3 end; the end is taken from the germline J gene. The V gene is TRBV19, the J gene TRBJ2-1; D unclear. Trimming left V 2 bases short and J 0 bases short, with 5 bases between. This CDR3 comprises 14 residues. The germline gives CDR1 LNHDA, CDR2 SQIVND (reference sequence). The CDR3 loop is CASSIQSSYNEQFF. The sequenced part of the CDR3 DNA is TGTGCCAGTAGTATACAGAGCTCCTACAATGAG.

Notes on this clone: Coverage ceases 3 residues before the CDR3 finishes, and the germline J gene fills in the end. This chain links TRBV11-3 with TRBJ2-1, with a possible D match to TRBD1 (5 bases). This CDR3 spans 15 amino acids. V was clipped by 5 bases and J by 0 bases, with 11 bases between them. The germline V gene has CDR1 SGHNT and CDR2 YENEEA. The CDR3 DNA, read in part, is TGTGCCAGCAGCCCAACAGGAAGCTCCTACAATGAG. Translated, it gives CASSPTGSSYNE. The full CDR3 protein reads CASSPTGSSYNEQFF. The full variable domain, its missing parts supplied by reference TRBV11-3 and TRBJ2-1, is EAGVVQSPRYKIIEKKQPVAFWCNPISGHNTLYWYLQNLGQGPELLIRYENEEAVDDSQLPKDRFSAERLKGVDSTLKIQPAELGDSAVYLCASSPTGSSYNEQFFGPGTRLTVL.

Details on this clone: The CDR3 goes on 3 residues after the read ends, and that part is filled in from the germline J gene. The rearrangement uses TRBV3-1 (or the pseudogene TRBV3-2) and TRBJ2-7; a possible D gene is TRBD1 (6 bases). Trimming took off 4 bases at V and 2 bases at J, with 18 bases between the two ends. The germline CDR1 and CDR2 sequences are LGHDT and YNNKEL (reference sequence). The CDR3 is 16 amino acids. The CDR3 DNA, read in part, is TGTGCCAGCAGCCCCACCCAGGGGCTTAGACCCTACGAG. As protein: CASSPTQGLRPYE. Given in full, the CDR3 is CASSPTQGLRPYEQYF.

In regard to this clone: The missing CDR3 end, 3 residues past where the read stops, is filled in from the germline J gene. V and J are TRBV30 and TRBJ1-5; the match to TRBD1 covers 8 bases. This CDR3 region has 15 residues. Losses at the gene ends were 8 bases for V and 0 bases for J; bases not matched to a gene: 9. Germline loops: CDR1 GTSNPN, CDR2 SVGIG (reference sequence). The part of the CDR3 DNA that was read is TGTGCCACGACAGGGGCGATAATTAGCAATCAGCCC. It is translated as CATTGAIISNQP. The whole CDR3 sequence reads CATTGAIISNQPQHF.

Notes on this clone: The sequence runs out 3 residues before the end of the CDR3; the remainder is reconstructed from the germline J gene. This sequence joins TRBV14 and TRBJ2-7; TRBD1 matches 8 bases. Germline CDR1 SGHDN, CDR2 FVKESK. After removal of 3 bases from V and 4 bases from J, the junction contained 5 bases not matched to a gene. The CDR3 spans 14 residues. The CDR3 DNA, read in part, is TGTGCCAGCAGCCACGGGACAGGACTATACGAG. Protein: CASSHGTGLYE. The full-length CDR3 reads as CASSHGTGLYEQYF.

Note on this clone: Read data end 3 residues before the CDR3 end; the end is taken from the germline J gene. V and J are TRBV20-1 and TRBJ2-1, with 9 bases fitting TRBD2. The CDR3 is 14 amino acids. CDR1 DFQATT and CDR2 SNEGSKA come from the germline V gene (reference sequence). The trim removed 5 bases at V and 5 bases at J, leaving 7 bases unmatched. The CDR3 is CSAPKAGGNNEQFF. The part of the CDR3 DNA that was read is TGCAGTGCTCCGAAAGCGGGAGGAAACAATGAG.

Notes on this clone: The sequence runs out 3 residues before the end of the CDR3; the remainder is reconstructed from the germline J gene. The chain combines TRBV19 with TRBJ1-1; 7 bases fit TRBD1. The germline CDR1 and CDR2 sequences are LNHDA and SQIVND (reference sequence). The CDR3 is made up of 15 amino acids. V was pared by 3 bases and J by 4 bases, with 8 bases of the junction left unmatched. The CDR3 DNA, read in part, is TGTGCCAGTAGTATTAATATGGCAGGGGGCACTGAA. It translates to CASSINMAGGTE. The full CDR3 sequence reads CASSINMAGGTEAFF.

As for this clone: The read gets to within 3 residues of the CDR3 end, and the germline J gene fills in the rest. This chain joins TRBV19 and TRBJ1-5; D call uncertain. Germline values: CDR1 LNHDA, CDR2 SQIVND (reference sequence). The germline V and J ends were trimmed by 3 bases and 4 bases, with 10 bases remaining between them. This CDR3 comprises 14 residues. The CDR3 sequence: CASSIPAGNQPQHF. CDR3 DNA (partial): TGTGCCAGTAGTATTCCGGCGGGAAATCAGCCC.

Points on this clone: The read terminates 3 residues before the CDR3 end, so the remaining end is supplied by the germline J gene. This sequence joins TRBV3-1 (or the pseudogene TRBV3-2) and TRBJ2-2; a weak D match, TRBD1 (5 bases). CDR3 size: 14 residues. Germline lookup yields CDR1 LGHDT and CDR2 YNNKEL (reference sequence). V was pared by 5 bases and J by 7 bases, with 14 bases between. CDR3 DNA, as far as it was read: TGTGCCAGCAGCTGGGGCACTTTCGACGGGGAG. Translation gives CASSWGTFDGE. The whole CDR3 region reads CASSWGTFDGELFF.

Worth noting for this clone: The read gets to within 3 residues of the CDR3 end, and the germline J gene fills in the rest. This chain uses TRBV5-4 with TRBJ1-2; TRBD1 is a possible D gene (5 bases). The CDR3 totals 13 residues. The germline V gene encodes CDR1 SGHNT and CDR2 YYREEE (reference sequence). V was trimmed by 5 bases and J by 3 bases, leaving 11 bases between them. This chain's CDR3 is CASRPQGDYGYTF. The CDR3 bases that were read are TGTGCCAGCAGACCCCAGGGTGACTATGGC. Together with reference TRBV5-4 and TRBJ1-2, the CDR3 gives the full variable domain: ETGVTQSPTHLIKTRGQQVTLRCSSQSGHNTVSWYQQALGQGPQFIFQYYREEENGRGNFPPRFSGLQFPNYSSELNVNALELDDSALYLCASRPQGDYGYTFGSGTRLTVV.

Comment on this clone: The CDR3 end is not reached by the read, which stops 3 residues before it; the germline J gene fills it in. The rearrangement links TRBV4-1 to TRBJ2-7, with D unresolved. Per germline, CDR1 MGHRA and CDR2 YSYEKL. With 2 bases removed from V and 6 bases from J, the gap between germline ends came to 8 bases. The CDR3 length is 12 residues. The covered CDR3 bases are TGCGCCAGCAGCCAACACGCAGGCGAG. This encodes CASSQHAGE. The full CDR3 protein reads CASSQHAGEQYF.